The 25 T cell receptor beta chains reported below all come from one sample, sequenced in a study of T cell responses to AZD1222 COVID-19 vaccine (dated by TCRdb to the early 2020s). Receptor libraries were prepared by the immunoSEQ multiplex PCR assay. Drawn from immuneACCESS, this table holds only the in-frame rearrangements with V and J called that TCRdb kept. Clones are partly lost; checked studies trace under half to an unresolved V gene and leave the rest unexplained. The sample data list tens of thousands of clones, and approximately 83% of these were observed just once. Jointly, the top ten make up over 40% of the sample. Read against the paper, the sample's time point label means: baseline before first vaccination. The sequences come from peripheral blood, collected on day 0 of AZD1222 vaccination. These receptors were obtained from an adult in good health.

The chain recombines TRBV11-2 with TRBJ1-2; a weak D match, TRBD1 (5 bases). There are 14 residues in the CDR3. The germline V gene has CDR1 SGHAT and CDR2 FQNNGV. Deletions cut 1 base from V and 5 bases from J, with 11 bases between. The CDR3 nucleotides read TGTGCCAGCAGCTTAGCAGGGCAGGCGTATGGCTACACCTTC. Encoded protein: CASSLAGQAYGYTF.

This rearrangement joins TRBV5-6 to TRBJ1-3; D perhaps matches TRBD1 (5 bases). The germline gives CDR1 SGHDT, CDR2 YYEEEE. The CDR3 is 12 amino acids. The V end lost 4 bases, the J end lost 11 bases, and 13 bases lay between the germline ends. This chain's CDR3 is CASSRGGAAIYF. DNA of the CDR3: TGTGCCAGCAGCCGGGGCGGGGCGGCCATATATTTT.

The J gene is TRBJ1-4, the V gene TRBV18; tentatively, D is TRBD1 (5 bases). This CDR3 has 17 residues. Germline assignment: CDR1 KGHSH and CDR2 LQKENI. V was cut by 0 bases and J by 4 bases, with 15 bases left in between. CDR3: CASSPPLRQTYNEKLFF. Written as DNA, the CDR3 is TGTGCCAGCTCACCACCTCTGCGACAGACTTATAATGAAAAACTGTTTTTT. The entire variable domain, with the rest obtained from reference TRBV18 and TRBJ1-4, is as follows: NAGVMQNPRHLVRRRGQEARLRCSPMKGHSHVYWYRQLPEEGLKFMVYLQKENIIDESGMPKERFSAEFPKEGPSILRIQQVVRGDSAAYFCASSPPLRQTYNEKLFFGSGTQLSVL.

The chain uses TRBV3-1 (or the pseudogene TRBV3-2) and TRBJ1-4; D not certain. V was pared by 1 base and J by 5 bases, with 5 bases between. CDR1 and CDR2 from the germline V gene are LGHDT and YNNKEL (reference sequence). This CDR3 is 13 amino acids long. The CDR3 spells CASSQGTNEKLFF. CDR3 DNA sequence: TGTGCCAGCAGCCAAGGGACCAATGAAAAACTGTTTTTT.

This clone was detected a few times. The V call is TRBV6-6, the J call TRBJ1-2, with D perhaps matching TRBD1 (6 bases). The ends were cut back, 7 bases at V and 3 bases at J, with 15 bases in the middle. This CDR3 region has 14 residues. The germline gives CDR1 MNHNY, CDR2 SVGAGI (reference sequence). The CDR3 spells CASTIKGGHYGYTF. DNA of the CDR3: TGTGCCAGCACCATCAAAGGGGGGCACTATGGCTACACCTTC.

As DNA, the CDR3 is TGCGCCAGCAGCCAGGAGATAGGTGGCTACACCTTC. Amino acids: CASSQEIGGYTF. This chain joins TRBV4-3 and TRBJ1-2; unclear D gene. This CDR3 spans 12 amino acids. Germline lookup yields CDR1 LGHNA and CDR2 YSLEER. Trimming took 3 bases from V and 7 from J, leaving 9 bases between them.

The chain links TRBV3-1 (or the pseudogene TRBV3-2) to TRBJ2-5, with D tentatively TRBD1 (6 bases). CDR1 is LGHDT and CDR2 is YNNKEL in the germline V gene (reference sequence). CDR3 length equals 15 residues. V dropped 4 bases and J dropped 2 bases, with 14 bases sitting between them. The CDR3 spells CASSPGQTFQETQYF. The CDR3 nucleotides read TGTGCCAGCAGCCCAGGACAGACCTTTCAAGAGACCCAGTACTTC.

V and J are TRBV2 and TRBJ2-7, with TRBD1 matching over 9 bases. The ends lost 3 bases at V and 4 bases at J; junction bases unmatched: 7. The CDR3 totals 15 residues. CDR1 is SNHLY and CDR2 is FYNNEI in the germline V gene. CDR3 residues: CASSDPVDRGYEQYF. CDR3 DNA: TGTGCCAGCAGTGACCCAGTGGACAGGGGATACGAGCAGTACTTC.

This chain uses TRBV7-9 with TRBJ2-7; 8 positions agree with TRBD2. The CDR3 covers 17 residues. Unmatched junction bases numbered 11, after V lost 4 bases and J lost 0 bases. In germline, CDR1 is SEHNR, CDR2 FQNEAQ (reference sequence). DNA for the CDR3: TGTGCCAGCAGCTCACACTGGGGCGCGGGGGGCTCCTACGAGCAGTACTTC. Translating it yields CASSSHWGAGGSYEQYF.

The chain uses TRBV6-5 and TRBJ2-7; no reliable D call. The CDR3 spans 12 residues. V was shortened by 4 bases and J by 1 base, with 5 bases between the two germline ends. Per germline, CDR1 MNHEY and CDR2 SVGAGI. CDR3 sequence reads: CASSSGSYEQYF. CDR3 in DNA: TGTGCCAGCAGTTCAGGATCCTACGAGCAGTACTTC.

The chain has TRBV7-9 and TRBJ2-5, with TRBD1 matching 8 bases. The CDR3 is made up of 15 amino acids. Unmatched junction bases numbered 2, after V lost 1 base and J lost 1 base. Germline V CDR1 and CDR2: SEHNR, FQNEAQ (reference sequence). The chain's CDR3 is CASSLGTGSQETQYF. CDR3 bases: TGTGCCAGCAGCTTAGGGACAGGGTCCCAAGAGACCCAGTACTTC.

This clone showed up just once. The J gene is TRBJ1-1, the V gene TRBV5-1; D is undetermined. Trimming shortened V by 2 bases and J by 3 bases, and 8 bases separated the two germline ends. In germline, CDR1 is SGHRS, CDR2 YFSETQ. The CDR3 is 13 amino acids. Here the CDR3 reads CASSLGRDTEAFF. The CDR3 coding sequence is TGCGCCAGCAGCTTAGGTCGCGACACTGAAGCTTTCTTT. Together with reference TRBV5-1 and TRBJ1-1, the CDR3 gives the full variable domain: KAGVTQTPRYLIKTRGQQVTLSCSPISGHRSVSWYQQTPGQGLQFLFEYFSETQRNKGNFPGRFSGRQFSNSRSEMNVSTLELGDSALYLCASSLGRDTEAFFGQGTRLTVV.

The genes are TRBV7-9 and TRBJ2-3; TRBD2 aligns across 7 bases. CDR3 length: 13 residues. J was trimmed by 14 bases and V by 4 bases; bases with no gene match: 12. CDR1 is SEHNR and CDR2 is FQNEAQ in the germline V gene (reference sequence). The CDR3 sequence: CASSYPGGGPSYF. The CDR3 DNA reads as TGTGCCAGCAGCTACCCTGGGGGAGGGCCCTCGTATTTT.

This clone was recorded a few times. This chain joins TRBV10-3 and TRBJ2-1, with D hard to call. The CDR3 covers 14 residues. Germline CDR1 reads ENHRY; CDR2 reads SYGVKD. The V end was cut by 0 bases, the J end by 7 bases, with 10 bases between. CDR3 loop: CAISESIEMNEQFF. CDR3 DNA: TGTGCCATCAGTGAGTCGATTGAAATGAATGAGCAGTTCTTC.

J is TRBJ2-7 and V is TRBV28; D is possibly TRBD2 (5 bases). Trimming removed 5 bases at V and 2 bases at J, with 16 bases between. This CDR3 has 15 amino acids. Germline loops: CDR1 MDHEN, CDR2 SYDVKM. The CDR3 DNA reads as TGTGCCAGCAGTATCCGGGGTCTCGGTACCTACGAGCAGTACTTC. Its protein product is CASSIRGLGTYEQYF.

This sequence joins TRBV7-9 and TRBJ2-1; no clear D. Trimming shortened V by 5 bases and J by 0 bases, and 2 bases separated the two germline ends. This CDR3 contains 12 residues. Germline assignment: CDR1 SEHNR and CDR2 FQNEAQ (reference sequence). Here the CDR3 DNA reads TGTGCCAGCAGCCGCTCCTACAATGAGCAGTTCTTC. Translating gives CASSRSYNEQFF. Based on the CDR3 plus reference TRBV7-9 and TRBJ2-1, the full variable domain is DTGVSQNPRHKITKRGQNVTFRCDPISEHNRLYWYRQTLGQGPEFLTYFQNEAQLEKSRLLSDRFSAERPKGSFSTLEIQRTEQGDSAMYLCASSRSYNEQFFGPGTRLTVL.

V gene TRBV19 combines with J gene TRBJ1-1, with unresolved D. Germline lookup yields CDR1 LNHDA and CDR2 SQIVND (reference sequence). This CDR3 comprises 11 residues. The germline V and J ends were trimmed by 3 bases and 7 bases, with 6 bases remaining between them. The CDR3 DNA reads as TGTGCCAGTAGTATCGTCAGTGAAGCTTTCTTT. It specifies CASSIVSEAFF.

The V and J genes are TRBV7-9 and TRBJ2-1; 12 nucleotides line up with TRBD2. Germline assignment: CDR1 SEHNR and CDR2 FQNEAQ (reference sequence). The CDR3 covers 15 residues. Germline trimming cut 5 bases from V and 8 bases from J; bases unmatched to any gene: 7. Here the CDR3 reads CASSQTSGGIYEQFF. Here the CDR3 DNA reads TGTGCCAGCAGCCAGACTAGCGGGGGTATATATGAGCAGTTCTTC.

Written as DNA, the CDR3 is TGTGCCAGCAGCTCGTCGGGACAGGGTGATGATGGCTACACCTTC. It yields the protein CASSSSGQGDDGYTF. This chain links TRBV21-1 with TRBJ1-2; the table's D call TRBD1 went unverified against the DNA. TRBV21-1 is a pseudogene locus. The CDR3 runs 15 residues.

Only a few counts were recorded for this clone. The rearrangement links TRBV4-3 to TRBJ2-1; 11 bases match TRBD2. In germline, CDR1 is LGHNA, CDR2 YSLEER. The CDR3 totals 16 residues. V lost 1 base and J lost 9; bases outside the gene matches: 8. CDR3 sequence: CASSQGVSGGAGEQFF. The CDR3 DNA reads TGCGCCAGCAGCCAAGGTGTTAGCGGGGGGGCTGGTGAGCAGTTCTTC.

This clone was counted between two and nine times. The chain uses TRBV11-2 and TRBJ1-1; D is ambiguous. The CDR3 has 12 residues. Trimming cost V 4 bases and J 0 bases, with 3 bases left between them. CDR1 and CDR2 from the germline V gene are SGHAT and FQNNGV. The CDR3 DNA follows: TGTGCCAGCAGCTCAATGAACACTGAAGCTTTCTTT. Translated, it gives CASSSMNTEAFF. Looking up the rest from reference TRBV11-2 and TRBJ1-1 gives the full variable domain: EAGVAQSPRYKIIEKRQSVAFWCNPISGHATLYWYQQILGQGPKLLIQFQNNGVVDDSQLPKDRFSAERLKGVDSTLKIQPAKLEDSAVYLCASSSMNTEAFFGQGTRLTVV.

A single count supports this clone. V and J are TRBV7-3 and TRBJ2-3; D is unresolved. Germline V gene lookup returns CDR1 SGHTA and CDR2 FQGTGA. This CDR3 has 13 residues. Trimming pared 8 bases from V and 1 base from J, leaving 10 bases between. Here the CDR3 DNA reads TGTGCCAGCTCGGCGTATGGCACAGATACGCAGTATTTT. It encodes CASSAYGTDTQYF. The full variable domain, rest sourced from reference TRBV7-3 and TRBJ2-3, is GAGVSQTPSNKVTEKGKYVELRCDPISGHTALYWYRQSLGQGPEFLIYFQGTGAADDSGLPNDRFFAVRPEGSVSTLKIQRTERGDSAVYLCASSAYGTDTQYFGPGTRLTVL.

The chain employs TRBV11-2 and TRBJ2-5; D is perhaps TRBD2 (6 bases). V lost 5 bases and J lost 2, with 9 bases in between. The CDR3 runs to 13 residues. Germline V CDR1 and CDR2: SGHAT, FQNNGV. The CDR3 spells CASSRGRQETQYF. CDR3 bases: TGTGCCAGCAGCCGGGGGAGGCAAGAGACCCAGTACTTC.

This chain joins TRBV3-1 (or the pseudogene TRBV3-2) and TRBJ2-7; 8 nucleotides align to TRBD1. There are 15 residues in the CDR3. Per the germline V gene, CDR1 is LGHDT and CDR2 is YNNKEL (reference sequence). V trimming: 1 base; J trimming: 2 bases; junction bases outside the gene matches: 4. The CDR3 here is CASSQADRGAYEQYF. The CDR3 DNA reads TGTGCCAGCAGCCAAGCAGACAGGGGAGCCTACGAGCAGTACTTC.

The chain combines TRBV12-3 or TRBV12-4 with TRBJ1-2, with 8 positions matching TRBD1. The CDR3 is 13 amino acids. The V segment lost 6 bases and the J segment 8 bases; nucleotides outside the gene matches: 8. The CDR3 is CASSGQGSGGYTF. CDR3 nucleotide sequence: TGTGCCAGCAGCGGACAGGGTTCAGGCGGCTACACCTTC.